The rows below give T cell receptor beta chains drawn from one sample of a study of blood T cell repertoires in COVID-19. Assay used: immunoSEQ multiplex PCR; TCRdb lists only in-frame clones, some missing. In the table there are around 160,000 clones, more than 75% of which are singletons. The material sequenced was peripheral blood. All receptors come from a man aged 55 to 70 with active or convalescent COVID-19. The CDR3 runs from the conserved cysteine through the conserved F or W. D genes are given only for firm matches. Clone size is not always given. Where it is, it says once, few, many or a class for expanded clones.

clone size	V gene	D gene	J gene	CDR3 protein	CDR3 DNA
many	TRBV10-3	TRBD2	TRBJ2-1	CAISDRGGSYNEQFF	TGTGCCATCAGTGACCGGGGGGGCTCCTACAATGAGCAGTTCTTC
NA	TRBV28	NA	TRBJ1-1	CASSRGSMNTEAFF	TGTGCCAGCAGTCGAGGCAGCATGAACACTGAAGCTTTCTTT
NA	TRBV2	NA	TRBJ1-2	CASRTGEYYGYTF	TGTGCCAGCAGGACAGGAGAATATTATGGCTACACCTTC
NA	TRBV27	TRBD1	TRBJ1-1	CASRQQGARTEAFF	TGTGCCAGCAGACAACAGGGGGCAAGGACTGAAGCTTTCTTT
NA	TRBV11-1	NA	TRBJ2-7	CASSLVLAGEQYF	TGTGCCAGCAGCTTAGTCCTGGCGGGCGAGCAGTACTTC
NA	TRBV19	NA	TRBJ2-7	CASSIRDTGVYEQYF	TGTGCCAGTAGTATCCGGGACACTGGAGTGTACGAGCAGTACTTC
NA	TRBV9	TRBD2	TRBJ2-3	CASSVLAGGITDTQYF	TGTGCCAGCAGCGTGCTAGCGGGAGGTATCACAGATACGCAGTATTTT
NA	TRBV27	TRBD2	TRBJ2-1	CASIPQLAGHNEQFF	TGTGCCAGCATCCCCCAACTAGCGGGGCACAATGAGCAGTTCTTC
NA	TRBV7-3	TRBD1	TRBJ1-6	CASSLGRDRPNSPLHF	TGTGCCAGCAGCTTAGGCCGGGACAGACCTAATTCACCCCTCCACTTT
NA	TRBV27	NA	TRBJ1-2	CASSSGTLNYGYTF	TGTGCCAGCAGTTCCGGGACACTAAACTATGGCTACACCTTC
NA	TRBV14	TRBD2	TRBJ2-7	CASSLLAVSYEQYF	TGTGCCAGCAGCTTACTAGCGGTTAGCTACGAGCAGTACTTC
NA	TRBV7-9	NA	TRBJ1-6	CASASVLDSPLHF	TGTGCCAGCGCTTCGGTCCTGGATTCACCCCTCCACTTT
few	TRBV9	NA	TRBJ1-1	CASSVEGGTEAFF	TGTGCCAGCAGCGTAGAAGGGGGCACTGAAGCTTTCTTT
NA	TRBV19	TRBD1	TRBJ1-2	CASSRGDRTVYGYTF	TGTGCCAGTAGTCGCGGGGACAGAACCGTCTATGGCTACACCTTC
NA	TRBV12-3/TRBV12-4	NA	TRBJ1-1	CASILNTRTEAFF	TGTGCCAGCATACTAAACACGCGAACTGAAGCTTTCTTT
NA	TRBV6-5	TRBD1	TRBJ1-2	CASSSGTGEVF	TGTGCCAGCAGTTCCGGGACAGGGGAAGTCTTC
NA	TRBV28	NA	TRBJ2-7	CASLKAGDSYEQYF	TGTGCCAGCCTGAAGGCAGGGGACTCCTACGAGCAGTACTTC
NA	TRBV28	TRBD2	TRBJ2-5	CASSPPTSGQETQYF	TGTGCCAGCAGTCCCCCGACTAGCGGGCAAGAGACCCAGTACTTC
NA	TRBV15	TRBD1	TRBJ2-1	CATESRDRVYNEQFF	TGTGCCACCGAAAGCCGGGACAGGGTTTACAATGAGCAGTTCTTC
NA	TRBV4-3	NA	TRBJ2-2	CASSQDLQVQRNTGELFF	TGCGCCAGCAGCCAAGATCTGCAAGTACAGAGAAACACCGGGGAGCTGTTTTTT
NA	TRBV19	TRBD1	TRBJ1-5	CASWIGTGYQPQHF	TGTGCCAGCTGGATTGGGACAGGGTATCAGCCCCAGCATTTT
NA	TRBV10-3	TRBD1	TRBJ2-4	CAISSGGSVNIQYF	TGTGCCATCAGTTCAGGGGGAAGTGTAAACATTCAGTACTTC
NA	TRBV10-3	NA	TRBJ2-1	CAISDPSSYNEQFF	TGTGCCATCAGTGACCCGAGCTCCTACAATGAGCAGTTCTTC
once	TRBV11-3	TRBD1	TRBJ1-5	CASSSRQGAVNQPQHF	TGTGCCAGCAGCTCTCGACAGGGGGCGGTCAATCAGCCCCAGCATTTT
NA	TRBV28	NA	TRBJ2-5	CASLSGDTQETQYF	TGTGCCAGCCTGTCCGGGGACACCCAAGAGACCCAGTACTTC
NA	TRBV30	NA	TRBJ1-1	CAWSSRARMAFF	TGTGCCTGGAGTTCCAGGGCAAGAATGGCTTTCTTT
NA	TRBV7-2	TRBD2	TRBJ2-2	CASSSLAGANTGELFF	TGTGCCAGCAGCTCTTTAGCGGGCGCGAACACCGGGGAGCTGTTTTTT
NA	TRBV3-1/TRBV3-2	TRBD1	TRBJ1-6	CASSQDWTGATSPLHF	TGTGCCAGCAGCCAAGATTGGACAGGGGCTACTTCACCCCTCCACTTT
NA	TRBV7-8	NA	TRBJ2-4	CASSPTYLGGNIQYF	TGTGCCAGCAGCCCCACCTACCTAGGAGGAAACATTCAGTACTTC
NA	TRBV6-2/TRBV6-3	TRBD1	TRBJ2-7	CASSSYDRVPSYEQYF	TGTGCCAGCAGTTCCTACGACAGGGTCCCCTCCTACGAGCAGTACTTC
NA	TRBV28	NA	TRBJ1-2	CASSPIMWGGYTF	TGTGCCAGCAGTCCCATCATGTGGGGCGGCTACACCTTC
NA	TRBV28	NA	TRBJ1-5	CASNPRGSNQPQHF	TGTGCCAGCAACCCCCGGGGGAGCAATCAGCCCCAGCATTTT
NA	TRBV29-1	TRBD2	TRBJ2-7	CSVTGGLAGNYEQYF	TGCAGCGTGACCGGGGGGCTAGCGGGTAACTACGAGCAGTACTTC
once	TRBV10-3	TRBD1	TRBJ2-3	CAISDGTATDTQYF	TGTGCCATCAGTGATGGGACAGCCACAGATACGCAGTATTTT
NA	TRBV16	NA	TRBJ1-2	CASSPETLYGYTF	TGTGCCAGCAGCCCGGAGACCCTGTATGGCTACACCTTC
NA	TRBV29-1	NA	TRBJ2-5	CSVQGRETQYF	TGCAGCGTCCAGGGAAGGGAGACCCAGTACTTC
NA	TRBV12-3/TRBV12-4	NA	TRBJ1-5	CASSPTGYQPQHF	TGTGCCAGCAGTCCCACAGGGTATCAGCCCCAGCATTTT
NA	TRBV9	TRBD2	TRBJ2-1	CASSVDPTPSGYNEQFF	TGTGCCAGCAGCGTAGACCCCACCCCTAGCGGATACAATGAGCAGTTCTTC
NA	TRBV7-2	TRBD1	TRBJ2-3	CASTLGSGGLTDTQYF	TGTGCCAGCACCCTGGGCTCAGGGGGTCTCACAGATACGCAGTATTTT
NA	TRBV6-5	NA	TRBJ2-7	CASTRESAPYEQYF	TGTGCCAGCACCCGCGAGAGCGCCCCCTACGAGCAGTACTTC
NA	TRBV12-3/TRBV12-4	TRBD1	TRBJ1-1	CASSSQGAEAFF	TGTGCCAGCAGTTCTCAGGGGGCTGAAGCTTTCTTT
NA	TRBV5-1	NA	TRBJ1-1	CASSLVLNTEAFF	TGCGCCAGCAGCTTGGTATTGAACACTGAAGCTTTCTTT
NA	TRBV5-8	TRBD1	TRBJ1-4	CASTATGTGGKLFF	TGTGCCAGCACCGCGACCGGGACAGGGGGTAAACTGTTTTTT
NA	TRBV28	NA	TRBJ1-6	CASSSGHSGQIKFHF	TGTGCCAGCAGTTCGGGACATTCCGGACAGATTAAATTCCACTTT
NA	TRBV14	NA	TRBJ1-4	CASSQNVAGSLFF	TGTGCCAGCAGCCAAAATGTGGCGGGGAGTCTGTTTTTT
NA	TRBV9	TRBD2	TRBJ2-2	CASSVREFTGELFF	TGTGCCAGCAGCGTGCGGGAGTTCACCGGGGAGCTGTTTTTT
NA	TRBV10-3	NA	TRBJ2-5	CATGDSGTQYF	TGTGCCACCGGGGATTCGGGTACCCAGTACTTC
few	TRBV5-4	NA	TRBJ1-1	CASSLKGGTEAFF	TGTGCCAGCAGCTTGAAGGGAGGGACTGAAGCTTTCTTT
once	TRBV19	TRBD1	TRBJ1-4	CASSINRGEKLFF	TGTGCCAGTAGTATCAACAGGGGTGAAAAACTGTTTTTT
NA	TRBV5-1	NA	TRBJ1-4	CASSLWQGNEKLFF	TGCGCCAGCAGCTTGTGGCAGGGTAATGAAAAACTGTTTTTT
NA	TRBV2	NA	TRBJ1-5	CASSGGTRPNQPQHF	TGTGCCAGCAGCGGGGGGACCAGGCCGAACCAGCCCCAGCATTTT
NA	TRBV5-6	NA	TRBJ2-7	CASSSIYEQYF	TGTGCCAGCAGCTCCATCTACGAGCAGTACTTC
NA	TRBV7-3	NA	TRBJ2-1	CASSFRSSYNEQFF	TGTGCCAGCAGCTTCCGCAGCTCCTACAATGAGCAGTTCTTC
NA	TRBV28	TRBD2	TRBJ2-7	CATSGNYEQYF	TGTGCCACCAGCGGGAACTACGAGCAGTACTTC